Below are 20 T cell receptor beta chains sequenced from a single sample in a study of shared T cell receptors in the human thymus. The assay was immunoSEQ multiplex PCR, and TCRdb's table has in-frame clones only and misses some. Of some 640,000 clones detected, over 75% appear once; the ten largest clones hold just under 0.0095%. The same data also contributed to another study, on human thymus T cells.

The sample was thymocytes. These receptors were collected from a boy less than two years old with a congenital heart defect.

This chain connects TRBV29-1 to TRBJ2-2; D might be TRBD2 (6 bases). V was shortened by 6 bases and J by 6 bases, with 17 bases between the two germline ends. The CDR3 has 14 residues. Germline V gene data show CDR1 as SQVTM and CDR2 as ANQGSEA. The CDR3 spells CSVMGTGGPGELFF. The CDR3 DNA reads TGCAGCGTCATGGGCACCGGGGGACCCGGGGAGCTGTTTTTT.

The rearrangement links TRBV19 to TRBJ2-3; TRBD2 matches at 12 bases. Trimming removed 8 bases from V and 4 bases from J; junction bases left unmatched: 4. The CDR3 covers 14 residues. Germline V lookup: CDR1 LNHDA, CDR2 SQIVND (reference sequence). The CDR3 coding sequence is TGTGCCAGTCAGACTAGCGGGAGTTCAGATACGCAGTATTTT. It yields the protein CASQTSGSSDTQYF. The full variable domain, completed using reference TRBV19 and TRBJ2-3, is DGGITQSPKYLFRKEGQNVTLSCEQNLNHDAMYWYRQDPGQGLRLIYYSQIVNDFQKGDIAEGYSVSREKKESFPLTVTSAQKNPTAFYLCASQTSGSSDTQYFGPGTRLTVL.

On this clone itself: The sample carries other DNA sequences with the same CDR3. The J gene is TRBJ2-3, the V gene TRBV5-1; 12 bases are shared with TRBD2. Looked up from germline, CDR1 is SGHRS and CDR2 is YFSETQ. There are 15 residues in the CDR3. V dropped 0 bases and J dropped 5; count of bases not matched to a gene: 1. Written as DNA, the CDR3 is TGCGCCAGCAGCTTGGGACTAGCGGGAGTAGATACGCAGTATTTT. This translates into CASSLGLAGVDTQYF.

V and J are TRBV4-1 and TRBJ1-6; tentatively, D is TRBD1 (5 bases). The CDR3 has 15 residues. The germline CDR1 and CDR2 sequences are MGHRA and YSYEKL. V was pared by 4 bases and J by 9 bases, with 16 bases between. As DNA, the CDR3 is TGCGCCAGCAGCCCTACCGAGACAGTGCCTTCACCCCTCCACTTT. This gives the protein CASSPTETVPSPLHF.

The chain employs TRBV19 and TRBJ2-7, with 7 positions matching TRBD2. Looked up from germline, CDR1 is LNHDA and CDR2 is SQIVND (reference sequence). V lost 1 base to trimming and J lost 6 bases; unmatched junction nucleotides: 3. The CDR3 extends over 13 amino acids. CDR3 sequence reads: CASSIASGGEQYF. The CDR3 DNA reads as TGTGCCAGTAGTATAGCGTCGGGGGGCGAGCAGTACTTC.

The J gene is TRBJ2-1, the V gene TRBV10-3; 12 bases are a match to TRBD2. CDR3 length: 16 residues. V lost 6 bases, J lost 2 bases, and 5 bases stayed unmatched. CDR1 is ENHRY, CDR2 SYGVKD, per germline. The CDR3 DNA is TGTGCCATCAGCCCTAGCGGGAGGGTTGCCTACAATGAGCAGTTCTTC. Translation: CAISPSGRVAYNEQFF.

V usage is TRBV29-1 and J usage is TRBJ1-5; the D gene is possibly TRBD1 (5 bases). V was clipped by 4 bases and J by 3 bases, with 10 bases between them. The CDR3 is 13 residues long. Germline assignment: CDR1 SQVTM and CDR2 ANQGSEA. This CDR3 is CSVADRFNQPQHF. The CDR3, as DNA: TGCAGCGTTGCAGACAGATTCAATCAGCCCCAGCATTTT.

The chain carries TRBV5-6 and TRBJ1-1, with 12 bases matching TRBD1. V shed 2 bases, J shed 4 bases, and the junction held 9 bases outside the gene matches. Germline V gene data show CDR1 as SGHDT and CDR2 as YYEEEE. CDR3 size: 17 residues. Here the CDR3 DNA reads TGTGCCAGCAGCTTAGGGGGACAGGGGGCAACCTTCACTGAAGCTTTCTTT. This codes for CASSLGGQGATFTEAFF.

The J gene is TRBJ2-1, the V gene TRBV7-9; 12 nucleotides align to TRBD2. The CDR3 has 15 amino acids. The trim removed 5 bases at V and 6 bases at J, leaving 5 bases unmatched. Germline V CDR1 and CDR2: SEHNR, FQNEAQ (reference sequence). For the CDR3, the DNA is TGTGCCAGCAGCGTGACTAGCGGGAGCTGCAATGAGCAGTTCTTC. It codes for CASSVTSGSCNEQFF.

The chain uses TRBV6-1 and TRBJ2-7, with 9 bases that match TRBD1. The junction had 17 bases not matched to a gene; V was cut back by 4 bases and J by 7 bases. The CDR3 loop spans 17 amino acids. Germline lookup yields CDR1 MNHNS and CDR2 SASEGT. This chain's CDR3 is CASSGDIRDRDPEEQYF. The CDR3 coding sequence is TGTGCCAGCAGTGGCGACATTCGGGACAGGGATCCGGAAGAGCAGTACTTC.

The V and J genes are TRBV30 and TRBJ2-1; 9 nucleotides line up with TRBD2. CDR1 GTSNPN and CDR2 SVGIG come from the germline V gene (reference sequence). There are 20 residues in the CDR3. The V and J ends lost 4 bases and 14 bases, in that order; junction bases with no gene match: 33. The CDR3 DNA sequence: TGTGCCTGGATCCCTCCCGCATCTGCGGGGGGGTCTCGCAGGGGTCAAATGAAGTTCTTC. This codes for CAWIPPASAGGSRRGQMKFF.

This clone appeared a single time. The chain links TRBV5-1 to TRBJ2-1, with TRBD2 matching 12 bases. V lost 0 bases, J lost 13 bases, and 20 bases stayed unmatched. CDR1 SGHRS and CDR2 YFSETQ come from the germline V gene. The CDR3 extends over 19 amino acids. CDR3 amino acids: CASSLALFPSGGETVQQFF. DNA for the CDR3: TGCGCCAGCAGCTTGGCCCTTTTTCCTAGCGGGGGGGAAACTGTCCAACAGTTCTTC.

This clone was seen a handful of times. This chain uses TRBV20-1 with TRBJ1-1; 7 bases map to TRBD1. The CDR3 is made up of 10 amino acids. Trimming removed 1 base from V and 14 bases from J; junction bases left unmatched: 4. In germline, CDR1 is DFQATT, CDR2 SNEGSKA (reference sequence). This chain's CDR3 is CSARVQGGFF. The CDR3 bases are TGCAGTGCTAGAGTCCAGGGGGGATTCTTT.

The CDR3 bases are TGTGCCAGCAGCGGGACTAGCTCCCGCACAGATACGCAGTATTTT. Its translation is CASSGTSSRTDTQYF. The chain carries TRBV9 and TRBJ2-3; 8 positions match TRBD2. The length of the CDR3 is 15 residues. The germline V gene has CDR1 SGDLS and CDR2 YYNGEE. The trim removed 3 bases at V and 1 base at J, leaving 4 bases unmatched.

The chain recombines TRBV19 with TRBJ2-2; D might be TRBD1 (5 bases). This CDR3 has 14 residues. V was pared by 2 bases and J by 7 bases, with 11 bases between. Germline assignment: CDR1 LNHDA and CDR2 SQIVND (reference sequence). This CDR3 is CASSILGQGGELFF. CDR3 coding DNA: TGTGCCAGTAGTATACTGGGGCAGGGCGGGGAGCTGTTTTTT.

The J gene is TRBJ2-7, the V gene TRBV30; possible D gene TRBD2, 6 bases. Germline lookup yields CDR1 GTSNPN and CDR2 SVGIG (reference sequence). The CDR3 runs to 14 residues. Trimming took off 3 bases at V and 0 bases at J, with 12 bases between the two ends. The CDR3 here is CAWRGRESSYEQYF. In nucleotides, the CDR3 is TGTGCCTGGAGGGGACGGGAGAGCTCCTACGAGCAGTACTTC.

Note on this clone: Other DNA sequences of this sample code for an identical CDR3. This chain uses TRBV7-2 with TRBJ2-7; 7 bases fit TRBD1. Trimming at V came to 5 bases and at J to 3 bases, leaving 7 bases not matched to a gene. CDR3 size: 14 residues. Looked up from germline, CDR1 is SGHTA and CDR2 is FQGNSA. CDR3 nucleotides: TGTGCCAGCAGCCCAGACAGGGCATTCTACGAGCAGTACTTC. It is translated as CASSPDRAFYEQYF.

V is TRBV5-1 and J is TRBJ2-7; 7 bases agree with TRBD1. V gave up 4 bases and J gave up 3 bases; unmatched junction bases: 10. CDR3 length equals 15 residues. Germline V CDR1 and CDR2: SGHRS, YFSETQ. CDR3 nucleotide sequence: TGCGCCAGCAGCCCCGTAGGGACAGAGGGCTACGAGCAGTACTTC. This encodes CASSPVGTEGYEQYF.

Worth noting for this clone: Other DNA sequences in this specimen translate into the identical CDR3. The J gene is TRBJ1-4, the V gene TRBV25-1; 7 nucleotides match TRBD1. The CDR3 extends over 13 amino acids. Looked up from germline, CDR1 is MGHDK and CDR2 is SYGVNS. The V segment lost 6 bases and the J segment 5 bases; nucleotides outside the gene matches: 3. CDR3 nucleotides: TGTGCCAGCAGGCGACAGGGCAATGAAAAACTGTTTTTT. Encoded protein: CASRRQGNEKLFF. The full variable domain, with the rest looked up from reference TRBV25-1 and TRBJ1-4, is EADIYQTPRYLVIGTGKKITLECSQTMGHDKMYWYQQDPGMELHLIHYSYGVNSTEKGDLSSESTVSRIRTEHFPLTLESARPSHTSQYLCASRRQGNEKLFFGSGTQLSVL.

The genes are TRBV9 and TRBJ1-3; 9 nucleotides align to TRBD1. This CDR3 is 18 amino acids long. V lost 3 bases and J lost 0; bases outside the gene matches: 10. The germline V gene has CDR1 SGDLS and CDR2 YYNGEE. CDR3 DNA sequence: TGTGCCAGCAGCGCGGGACAGGGATTGGGAAACTCTGGAAACACCATATATTTT. Protein: CASSAGQGLGNSGNTIYF. Together with reference TRBV9 and TRBJ1-3, the CDR3 gives the full variable domain: DSGVTQTPKHLITATGQRVTLRCSPRSGDLSVYWYQQSLDQGLQFLIQYYNGEERAKGNILERFSAQQFPDLHSELNLSSLELGDSALYFCASSAGQGLGNSGNTIYFGEGSWLTVV.